The 5 T cell receptor beta chains given below trace back to one sample, sequenced in a study of read filtering for tumor transcriptome and immune sequencing. The library was built from 400 ng RNA with molecular barcoded adaptors for alpha/delta and beta/gamma chains. MiXCR, run by TCRdb on the reads, gives a single entry per CDR3 protein. Here the sample spans 15,000 to 20,000 distinct CDR3 sequences, approximately 24% being singletons. What was sequenced was a population of CD138-negative cells sorted from bone marrow. Every receptor here comes from a donor at least 40 years old with multiple myeloma.

The chain carries TRBV6-6 and TRBJ1-3, with TRBD1 identical over 7 bases. Germline V gives CDR1 MNHNY, CDR2 SVGAGI (reference sequence). V gave up 8 bases and J gave up 3 bases; unmatched junction bases: 4. This CDR3 is built from 13 residues. The CDR3 is CASGRDSGNTIYF. The CDR3 DNA sequence: TGTGCCAGCGGGAGGGACAGTGGAAACACCATATATTTT.

This clonotype was recorded at least ten times. This may arise from a read error, as a much more abundant clone is one base away. The V call is TRBV3-1, the J call TRBJ2-1, with 7 nucleotides matching TRBD2. Germline-derived CDR1 and CDR2 are LGHDT and YNNKEL (reference sequence). V lost 2 bases to trimming and J lost 6 bases; unmatched junction nucleotides: 4. The CDR3 totals 14 residues. For the CDR3, the DNA is TGTGCCAGCAGCCAACCTGGCGGGAGCAATGAGCAGTTCTTC. This gives the protein CASSQPGGSNEQFF.

At least ten counts were recorded for this clonotype. J is TRBJ2-3 and V is TRBV6-5; D gene unclear. Germline-derived CDR1 and CDR2 are MNHEY and SVGAGI. The CDR3 covers 14 residues. Deletions cut 4 bases from V and 3 bases from J, with 11 bases between. In DNA form, the CDR3 reads TGTGCCAGCAGTTCCAGCTGGGGTACAGATACGCAGTATTTT. It specifies CASSSSWGTDTQYF.

This clonotype has just a few counts. V gene TRBV29-1 combines with J gene TRBJ2-2; possible D gene TRBD2, 6 bases. V was pared by 4 bases and J by 6 bases, with 12 bases between. The germline gives CDR1 SQVTM, CDR2 ANQGSEA. CDR3 size: 13 residues. The CDR3 bases are TGCAGCGTTGGTGCTAGCGCACCCGGGGAGCTGTTTTTT. Protein: CSVGASAPGELFF.

This clonotype was detected ten times or more. The genes are TRBV2 and TRBJ2-3; a weak D match, TRBD1 (6 bases). With 6 bases removed from V and 2 bases from J, the gap between germline ends came to 12 bases. This CDR3 spans 14 amino acids. Germline CDR1 and CDR2: SNHLY and FYNNEI. The CDR3, as DNA: TGTGCCAGCAGATTAACAGGGATCACAGATACGCAGTATTTT. It yields the protein CASRLTGITDTQYF.